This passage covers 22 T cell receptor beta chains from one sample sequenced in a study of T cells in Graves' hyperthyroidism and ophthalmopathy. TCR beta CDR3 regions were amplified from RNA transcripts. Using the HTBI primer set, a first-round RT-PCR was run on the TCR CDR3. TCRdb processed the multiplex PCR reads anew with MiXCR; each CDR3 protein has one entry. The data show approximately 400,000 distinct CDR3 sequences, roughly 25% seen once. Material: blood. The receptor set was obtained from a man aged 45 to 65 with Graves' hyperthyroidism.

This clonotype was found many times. The CDR3 DNA reads TGTGCCAGCAGTGAACCAAGGAGCGGGATAGTCGATGAGCAGTTCTTC. It is translated as CASSEPRSGIVDEQFF. J is TRBJ2-1 and V is TRBV6-1; 7 bases are shared with TRBD2. This CDR3 region has 16 residues. Germline V gene sequence: CDR1 MNHNS, CDR2 SASEGT. Losses at the gene ends were 2 bases for V and 8 bases for J; bases not matched to a gene: 12.

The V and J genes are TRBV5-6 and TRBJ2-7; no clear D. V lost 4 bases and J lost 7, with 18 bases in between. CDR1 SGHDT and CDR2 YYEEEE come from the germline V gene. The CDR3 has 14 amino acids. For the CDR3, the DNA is TGTGCCAGCAGCCCTACCGGACGGCCGGGTGAGCAGTACTTC. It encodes CASSPTGRPGEQYF.

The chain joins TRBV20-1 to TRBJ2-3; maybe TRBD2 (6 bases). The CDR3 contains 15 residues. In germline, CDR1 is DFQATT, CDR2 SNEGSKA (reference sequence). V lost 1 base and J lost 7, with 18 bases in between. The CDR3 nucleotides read TGCAGTGCTAGAGTGGGAGCGGGCCTTTCAAATACGCAGTATTTT. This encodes CSARVGAGLSNTQYF.

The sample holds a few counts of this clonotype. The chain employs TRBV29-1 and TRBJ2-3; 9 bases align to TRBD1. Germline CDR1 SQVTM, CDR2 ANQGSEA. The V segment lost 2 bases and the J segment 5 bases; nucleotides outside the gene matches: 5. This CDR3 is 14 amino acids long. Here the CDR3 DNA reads TGCAGCGTTGAACCGGGACAGGGTAGAGATACGCAGTATTTT. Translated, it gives CSVEPGQGRDTQYF.

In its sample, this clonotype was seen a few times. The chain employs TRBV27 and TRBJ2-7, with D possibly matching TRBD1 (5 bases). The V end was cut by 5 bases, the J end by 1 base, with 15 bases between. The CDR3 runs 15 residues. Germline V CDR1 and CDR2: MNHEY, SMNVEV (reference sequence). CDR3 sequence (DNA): TGTGCCAGCAGTCCCTTGAGCCCAGGGTCCTACGAGCAGTACTTC. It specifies CASSPLSPGSYEQYF.

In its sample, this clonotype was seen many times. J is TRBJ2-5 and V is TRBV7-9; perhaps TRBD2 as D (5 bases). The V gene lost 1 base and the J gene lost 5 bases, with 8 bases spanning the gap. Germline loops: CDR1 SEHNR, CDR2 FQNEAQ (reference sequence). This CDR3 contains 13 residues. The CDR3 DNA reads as TGTGCCAGCAGCTTAGAAGGCGGGGAGACCCAGTACTTC. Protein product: CASSLEGGETQYF.

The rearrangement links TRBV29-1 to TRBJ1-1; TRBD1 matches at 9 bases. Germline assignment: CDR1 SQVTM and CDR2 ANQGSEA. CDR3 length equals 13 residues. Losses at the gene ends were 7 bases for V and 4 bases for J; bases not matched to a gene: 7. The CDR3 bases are TGCAGCGCATCGACAGGGGGGGGCACTGAAGCTTTCTTT. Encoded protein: CSASTGGGTEAFF.

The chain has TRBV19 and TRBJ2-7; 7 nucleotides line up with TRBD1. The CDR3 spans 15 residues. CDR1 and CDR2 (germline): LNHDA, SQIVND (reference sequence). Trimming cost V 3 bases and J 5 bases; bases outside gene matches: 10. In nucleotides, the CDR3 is TGTGCCAGTAGTATCCGTCCAGGGGGTGTCGACGAGCAGTACTTC. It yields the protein CASSIRPGGVDEQYF.

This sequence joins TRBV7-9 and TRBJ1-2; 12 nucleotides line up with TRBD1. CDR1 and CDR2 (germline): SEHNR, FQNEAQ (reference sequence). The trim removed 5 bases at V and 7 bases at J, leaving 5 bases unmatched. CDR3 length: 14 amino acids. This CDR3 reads CASSEGQGARGYTF. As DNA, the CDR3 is TGTGCCAGCAGCGAGGGACAGGGGGCGCGTGGCTACACCTTC.

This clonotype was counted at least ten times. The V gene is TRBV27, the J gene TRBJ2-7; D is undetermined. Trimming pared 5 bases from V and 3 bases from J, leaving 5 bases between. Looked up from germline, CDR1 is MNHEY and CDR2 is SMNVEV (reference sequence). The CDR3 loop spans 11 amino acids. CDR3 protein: CASSIGYEQYF. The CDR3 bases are TGTGCCAGCAGTATAGGCTACGAGCAGTACTTC.

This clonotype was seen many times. Written as DNA, the CDR3 is TGTGCCAGCAGGGAACGATATGGAGGGGACTACGAGCAGTACTTC. Protein product: CASRERYGGDYEQYF. The V gene is TRBV6-1, the J gene TRBJ2-7, with D perhaps matching TRBD2 (6 bases). The V gene's germline CDR1 is MNHNS and CDR2 SASEGT. Trimming took 6 bases from V and 3 from J, leaving 18 bases between them. CDR3 length: 15 amino acids.

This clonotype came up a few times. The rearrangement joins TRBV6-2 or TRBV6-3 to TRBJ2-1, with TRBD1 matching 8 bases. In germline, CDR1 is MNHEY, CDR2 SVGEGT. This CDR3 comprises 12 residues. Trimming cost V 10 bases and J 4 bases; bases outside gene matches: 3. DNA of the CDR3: TGTGCCACCAGGACAGGGTACAATGAGCAGTTCTTC. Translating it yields CATRTGYNEQFF.

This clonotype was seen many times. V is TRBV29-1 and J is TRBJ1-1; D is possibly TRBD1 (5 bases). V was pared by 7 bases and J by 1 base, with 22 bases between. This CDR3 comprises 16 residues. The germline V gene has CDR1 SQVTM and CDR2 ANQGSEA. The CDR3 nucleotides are TGCAGCGCAAACTCCGGGACTGTCGACTGGAACACTGAAGCTTTCTTT. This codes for CSANSGTVDWNTEAFF.

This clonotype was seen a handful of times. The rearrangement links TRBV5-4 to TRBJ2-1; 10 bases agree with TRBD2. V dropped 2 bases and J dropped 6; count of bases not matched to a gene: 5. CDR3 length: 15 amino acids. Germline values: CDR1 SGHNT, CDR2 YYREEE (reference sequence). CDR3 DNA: TGTGCCAGCAGCTTATCGCTAGCGGGAGTCAATGAGCAGTTCTTC. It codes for CASSLSLAGVNEQFF.

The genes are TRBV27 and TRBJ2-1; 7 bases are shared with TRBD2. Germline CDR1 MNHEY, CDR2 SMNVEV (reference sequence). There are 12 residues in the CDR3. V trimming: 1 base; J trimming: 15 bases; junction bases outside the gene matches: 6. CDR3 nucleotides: TGTGCCAGCAGTTTATTTTCGGGAGGTCTGTTCTTC. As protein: CASSLFSGGLFF.

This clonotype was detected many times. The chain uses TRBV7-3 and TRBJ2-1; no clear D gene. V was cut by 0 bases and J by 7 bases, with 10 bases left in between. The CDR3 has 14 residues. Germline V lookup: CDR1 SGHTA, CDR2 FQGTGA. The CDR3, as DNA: TGTGCCAGCAGCTTAACGGCCCTTGGGAATGAGCAGTTCTTC. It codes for CASSLTALGNEQFF. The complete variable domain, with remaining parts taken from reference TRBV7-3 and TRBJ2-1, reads GAGVSQTPSNKVTEKGKYVELRCDPISGHTALYWYRQSLGQGPEFLIYFQGTGAADDSGLPNDRFFAVRPEGSVSTLKIQRTERGDSAVYLCASSLTALGNEQFFGPGTRLTVL.

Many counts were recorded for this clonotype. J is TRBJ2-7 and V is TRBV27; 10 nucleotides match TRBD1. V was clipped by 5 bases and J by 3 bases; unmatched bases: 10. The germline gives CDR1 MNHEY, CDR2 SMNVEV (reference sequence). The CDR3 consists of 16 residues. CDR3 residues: CASSQRQGARVYEQYF. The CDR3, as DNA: TGTGCCAGCAGTCAAAGACAGGGGGCACGGGTCTACGAGCAGTACTTC.

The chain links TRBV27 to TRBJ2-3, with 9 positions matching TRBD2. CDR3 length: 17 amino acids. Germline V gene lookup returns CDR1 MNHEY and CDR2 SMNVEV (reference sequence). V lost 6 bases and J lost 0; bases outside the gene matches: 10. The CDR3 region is CASSATTSGGSTDTQYF. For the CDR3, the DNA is TGTGCCAGCAGCGCTACGACTAGCGGAGGTAGCACAGATACGCAGTATTTT.

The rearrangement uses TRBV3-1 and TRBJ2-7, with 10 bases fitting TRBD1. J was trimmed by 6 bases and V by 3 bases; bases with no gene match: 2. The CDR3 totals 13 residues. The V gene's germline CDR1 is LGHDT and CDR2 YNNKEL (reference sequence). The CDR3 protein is CASSQDRGGEQYF. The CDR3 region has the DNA TGTGCCAGCAGCCAGGACAGGGGGGGCGAGCAGTACTTC.

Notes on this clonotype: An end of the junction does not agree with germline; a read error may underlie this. This chain's CDR3 is CASSLERGQDTRELFF. The CDR3, as DNA: TGTGCCAGCAGCTTAGAGAGGGGTCAGGACACCAGGGAGCTGTTTTTT. This chain links TRBV11-2 with TRBJ2-2, with D tentatively TRBD1 or TRBD2 (5 bases each). Germline-derived CDR1 and CDR2 are SGHAT and FQNNGV. The CDR3 contains 16 residues.

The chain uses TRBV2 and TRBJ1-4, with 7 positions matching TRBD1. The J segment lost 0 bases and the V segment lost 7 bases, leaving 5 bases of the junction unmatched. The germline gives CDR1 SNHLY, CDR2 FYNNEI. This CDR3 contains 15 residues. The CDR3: CASMRQGATNEKLFF. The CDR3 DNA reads TGTGCCAGCATGCGTCAGGGGGCAACTAATGAAAAACTGTTTTTT.

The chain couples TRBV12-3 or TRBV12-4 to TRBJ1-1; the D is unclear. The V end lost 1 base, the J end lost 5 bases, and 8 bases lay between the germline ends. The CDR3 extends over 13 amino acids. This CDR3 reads CASSLGISTEAFF. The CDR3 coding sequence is TGTGCCAGCAGTTTAGGGATTTCAACTGAAGCTTTCTTT.